The clone carrying this TCR beta chain was recorded many times. Its antigen is unknown. This sample was taken from a study of blood T cells in healthy people across ages. Study results and caveats: Long-lived donors had more naive CD4+ cells and higher diversity than aged donors.

The V end lost 2 bases, the J end lost 2 bases, and 13 bases lay between the germline ends. This CDR3 contains 14 residues. Germline loops: CDR1 SQVTM, CDR2 ANQGSEA. The use of a sample-barcoded 5' primer and a J-beta primer mix characterized a second PCR of roughly 6 to 12 cycles. MiXCR, applied by TCRdb to the 5' RACE reads, yields one record per CDR3 protein. In the table there are approximately 730,000 distinct CDR3 sequences, around 46% of which are singletons. The gene calls are TRBV29-1 and TRBJ2-7; D ambiguous. This receptor was taken from a woman aged 55-69 years in good health. Sequences were obtained from blood. The CDR3 sequence: CSVELSARTYEQYF. The CDR3 DNA sequence: TGCAGCGTTGAACTCTCAGCGCGTACCTACGAGCAGTACTTC.